These 27 T cell receptor beta chains were sequenced from one sample in a study of blood T cell repertoires in COVID-19. Clones were read by immunoSEQ multiplex PCR, and TCRdb kept only the in-frame ones, dropping some. The sample yields some 51,000 clones, 80% to 90% seen once. The sequenced material came from peripheral blood. The receptors originated from a man aged 60-69 years with acute or convalescent COVID-19.

This chain uses TRBV5-4 with TRBJ1-4; D gene unclear. Trimming pared 3 bases from V and 3 bases from J, leaving 12 bases between. There are 15 residues in the CDR3. Looked up from germline, CDR1 is SGHNT and CDR2 is YYREEE (reference sequence). The CDR3 region has the DNA TGTGCCAGCAGCTATCGGAGTGGAGCTAATGAAAAACTGTTTTTT. Translating it yields CASSYRSGANEKLFF.

The chain uses TRBV5-1 and TRBJ1-1; tentative D call: TRBD1 (5 bases). V lost 3 bases to trimming and J lost 1 base, with 10 bases between them. The CDR3 runs 14 residues. Germline CDR1 and CDR2: SGHRS and YFSETQ. CDR3 bases: TGCGCCAGCAGCTACCAAACAGGGAACACTGAAGCTTTCTTT. Translated: CASSYQTGNTEAFF.

This sequence joins TRBV27 and TRBJ1-4; 8 positions match TRBD1. The CDR3 is 15 residues long. CDR1 and CDR2 (germline): MNHEY, SMNVEV (reference sequence). V was clipped by 5 bases and J by 8 bases; unmatched bases: 10. CDR3 in amino acids: CASSRLGTGPEKLFF. CDR3 DNA: TGTGCCAGCAGTCGGCTAGGGACAGGTCCCGAAAAACTGTTTTTT.

This chain connects TRBV5-1 to TRBJ2-7; D perhaps matches TRBD1 (6 bases). Germline V gene sequence: CDR1 SGHRS, CDR2 YFSETQ. V was clipped by 4 bases and J by 2 bases, with 10 bases between them. CDR3 length: 13 residues. In nucleotides, the CDR3 is TGCGCCAGCAGCAAAACAGGGCCCTACGAGCAGTACTTC. Translating it yields CASSKTGPYEQYF.

This chain connects TRBV5-1 to TRBJ2-5; D not certain. This CDR3 spans 11 amino acids. Looked up from germline, CDR1 is SGHRS and CDR2 is YFSETQ. V was clipped by 2 bases and J by 5 bases, with 4 bases between them. This CDR3 reads CASSFRETQYF. As DNA, the CDR3 is TGCGCCAGCAGCTTTCGTGAGACCCAGTACTTC.

V and J are TRBV14 and TRBJ1-1; D remains unclear. Germline CDR1 reads SGHDN; CDR2 reads FVKESK. Trimming removed 2 bases at V and 1 base at J, with 11 bases between. There are 15 residues in the CDR3. The chain's CDR3 is CASSQKRGWNTEAFF. As DNA, the CDR3 is TGTGCCAGCAGCCAAAAGCGAGGGTGGAACACTGAAGCTTTCTTT.

This clone showed up just once. A read error may produce the germline difference seen at one junction end. Written as DNA, the CDR3 is TGTGCCAGCAGCCGCGGGACAGGGGGGAGCTTGGCCTTC. This encodes CASSRGTGGSLAF. The chain uses TRBV5-4 and TRBJ1-2; 11 positions match TRBD1. CDR3 length: 13 residues. The V gene's germline CDR1 is SGHNT and CDR2 YYREEE (reference sequence). Variable domain in full (rest from reference TRBV5-4 and TRBJ1-2): ETGVTQSPTHLIKTRGQQVTLRCSSQSGHNTVSWYQQALGQGPQFIFQYYREEENGRGNFPPRFSGLQFPNYSSELNVNALELDDSALYLCASSRGTGGSLAFGSGTRLTVV.

This clone has a handful of counts. The DNA for the CDR3 is TGCGCCAGCGGGGCCTTAGCGGGGGGGCCCCAGGAGACCCAGTACTTC. Its translation: CASGALAGGPQETQYF. The rearrangement uses TRBV5-1 and TRBJ2-5, with TRBD2 matching over 11 bases. V shed 7 bases and J 5 bases; nucleotides not matched to a gene: 13. The CDR3 spans 16 residues. CDR1 SGHRS and CDR2 YFSETQ come from the germline V gene.

The CDR3 nucleotides read TGTGCCAGCAGGCAGGATCGCACGGCCGGGGAGCTGTTTTTT. The encoded protein is CASRQDRTAGELFF. This chain joins TRBV6-5 and TRBJ2-2; D unresolved. The length of the CDR3 is 14 residues. The V end was cut by 6 bases, the J end by 6 bases, with 14 bases between. Per the germline V gene, CDR1 is MNHEY and CDR2 is SVGAGI.

The chain carries TRBV7-2 and TRBJ2-2; tentatively, D is TRBD1 (8 bases). V lost 5 bases, J lost 5 bases, and 18 bases lay in between. This CDR3 is 16 amino acids long. Germline-derived CDR1 and CDR2 are SGHTA and FQGNSA. The chain's CDR3 is CASSQWTGTNTGELFF. The DNA of the CDR3 is TGTGCCAGCAGCCAATGGACAGGGACTAATACCGGGGAGCTGTTTTTT.

The genes are TRBV28 and TRBJ2-7; TRBD1 is a possible D gene (6 bases). This CDR3 comprises 15 residues. CDR1 is MDHEN and CDR2 is SYDVKM in the germline V gene. Trimming removed 5 bases from V and 9 bases from J, with 23 bases in between. CDR3 in DNA: TGTGCCAGCAGTCCTCCCGGGACACCCTCCGAGGGGCAGTACTTC. Its translation: CASSPPGTPSEGQYF.

The CDR3 coding sequence is TGTGCCAGCAGCCGTTTTAAAGACAGGAAGGGCTATGGCTACACCTTC. Protein sequence: CASSRFKDRKGYGYTF. The chain has TRBV14 and TRBJ1-2; D may be TRBD1 (6 bases). CDR1 SGHDN and CDR2 FVKESK come from the germline V gene. CDR3 length: 16 residues. V was shortened by 4 bases and J by 4 bases, with 19 bases between the two germline ends.

The chain recombines TRBV4-1 with TRBJ1-6, with D uncertain. CDR1 and CDR2 (germline): MGHRA, YSYEKL. This CDR3 has 15 amino acids. Trimming stripped 0 bases from V and 12 bases from J, with 15 bases between. This CDR3 reads CASSQENRATVPLHF. The CDR3 region has the DNA TGCGCCAGCAGCCAAGAAAACAGAGCCACCGTACCCCTCCACTTT.

The V call is TRBV7-6, the J call TRBJ2-1, with 14 bases that match TRBD2. CDR1 and CDR2 from the germline V gene are SGHVS and FNYEAQ. V lost 5 bases, J lost 4 bases, and 1 base stayed unmatched. The CDR3 spans 15 residues. The CDR3 bases are TGTGCCAGCAGCAGACTAGCGGGGGGGTACAATGAGCAGTTCTTC. This translates into CASSRLAGGYNEQFF.

The chain uses TRBV2 and TRBJ2-1, with 12 positions matching TRBD2. Trimming took 6 bases from V and 5 from J; bases not matched to a gene: 5. Per the germline V gene, CDR1 is SNHLY and CDR2 is FYNNEI. This CDR3 is 15 amino acids long. The CDR3 nucleotides are TGTGCCAGCAGCCAGACTAGCGGGGGAAACAATGAGCAGTTCTTC. Translating gives CASSQTSGGNNEQFF.

The chain carries TRBV2 and TRBJ2-2; D unclear. Germline CDR1 is SNHLY and CDR2 is FYNNEI. Deletions cut 4 bases from V and 4 bases from J, with 10 bases between. The CDR3 totals 14 residues. This CDR3 is CASSGGLGTGELFF. The DNA for the CDR3 is TGTGCCAGCAGTGGAGGTTTGGGCACCGGGGAGCTGTTTTTT.

Worth noting for this clone: The junction departs from germline at one end; a sequencing error may be responsible. The V call is TRBV10-3, the J call TRBJ2-3, with 8 bases fitting TRBD1. The germline CDR1 and CDR2 sequences are ENHRY and SYGVKD. The CDR3 runs 12 residues. The CDR3 here is CAISESRQGQNF. CDR3 DNA sequence: TGTGCCATCAGTGAGTCCCGACAGGGGCAGAATTTT.

The rearrangement joins TRBV7-6 to TRBJ2-1; D perhaps matches TRBD2 (5 bases). From germline, CDR1 is SGHVS and CDR2 FNYEAQ. CDR3 length equals 16 residues. With 2 bases removed from V and 0 bases from J, the gap between germline ends came to 11 bases. The CDR3, as DNA: TGTGCCAGCAGCTTAACAGCGGTAAACTCCTACAATGAGCAGTTCTTC. Translation gives CASSLTAVNSYNEQFF. Complete variable domain (other parts from reference TRBV7-6 and TRBJ2-1): GAGVSQSPRYKVTKRGQDVALRCDPISGHVSLYWYRQALGQGPEFLTYFNYEAQQDKSGLPNDRFSAERPEGSISTLTIQRTEQRDSAMYRCASSLTAVNSYNEQFFGPGTRLTVL.

This clone is a singleton in its sample. The chain links TRBV29-1 to TRBJ2-5, with TRBD1 matching 7 bases. Per germline, CDR1 SQVTM and CDR2 ANQGSEA. The CDR3 runs to 12 residues. V dropped 6 bases and J dropped 5; count of bases not matched to a gene: 6. The CDR3 DNA is TGCAGCGTCGGGACAGTCGGCGAGACCCAGTACTTC. Translation gives CSVGTVGETQYF.

This chain joins TRBV7-2 and TRBJ1-2; D perhaps matches TRBD1 (6 bases). Trimming took 4 bases from V and 2 from J, leaving 17 bases between them. Per the germline V gene, CDR1 is SGHTA and CDR2 is FQGNSA. The CDR3 has 16 amino acids. CDR3 DNA: TGTGCCAGCAGCTCCTTAAACAGGGACCCAAACTATGGCTACACCTTC. Its translation is CASSSLNRDPNYGYTF.

The chain has TRBV19 and TRBJ2-1; 12 bases align to TRBD2. This CDR3 comprises 18 residues. Germline values: CDR1 LNHDA, CDR2 SQIVND (reference sequence). Germline trimming cut 1 base from V and 5 bases from J; bases unmatched to any gene: 9. This CDR3 is CASSIGLGLAGTDNEQFF. CDR3 coding DNA: TGTGCCAGTAGTATAGGTCTTGGACTAGCGGGAACTGACAATGAGCAGTTCTTC.

The rearrangement joins TRBV27 to TRBJ2-2, with D possibly TRBD2 on 6 matching bases. The CDR3 runs to 17 residues. V was pared by 5 bases and J by 5 bases, with 21 bases between. Looked up from germline, CDR1 is MNHEY and CDR2 is SMNVEV (reference sequence). CDR3 amino acids: CASSPTSRLGGTGELFF. The CDR3 coding sequence is TGTGCCAGCAGTCCTACCTCAAGACTAGGAGGGACCGGGGAGCTGTTTTTT.

This chain links TRBV9 with TRBJ1-2; 9 bases match TRBD1. The CDR3 extends over 14 amino acids. Germline assignment: CDR1 SGDLS and CDR2 YYNGEE. J lost 3 bases, V lost 5 bases, and 5 bases had no gene match. CDR3 DNA sequence: TGTGCCAGCAGGGGGGACAGGGTGGACTATGGCTACACCTTC. Amino acids: CASRGDRVDYGYTF. The entire variable domain, with the rest obtained from reference TRBV9 and TRBJ1-2, is as follows: DSGVTQTPKHLITATGQRVTLRCSPRSGDLSVYWYQQSLDQGLQFLIQYYNGEERAKGNILERFSAQQFPDLHSELNLSSLELGDSALYFCASRGDRVDYGYTFGSGTRLTVV.

The rearrangement uses TRBV7-9 and TRBJ2-2; 8 bases line up with TRBD2. This CDR3 comprises 15 residues. The V gene's germline CDR1 is SEHNR and CDR2 FQNEAQ (reference sequence). The J segment lost 5 bases and the V segment lost 3 bases, leaving 5 bases of the junction unmatched. Written as DNA, the CDR3 is TGTGCCAGCAGCTTCCGCGGGGGGCGGACCGGGGAGCTGTTTTTT. Translating gives CASSFRGGRTGELFF.

In this sample, this clone turned up a few times. J is TRBJ2-1 and V is TRBV7-2, with TRBD2 matching over 10 bases. The CDR3 consists of 17 residues. V shed 5 bases and J 7 bases; nucleotides not matched to a gene: 14. Germline CDR1 and CDR2: SGHTA and FQGNSA. DNA of the CDR3: TGTGCCAGCAGCCTTAAGCGGGGGGGAAGCGATCGGAATGAGCAGTTCTTC. It specifies CASSLKRGGSDRNEQFF.

The chain joins TRBV3-1 (or the pseudogene TRBV3-2) to TRBJ2-4; 7 positions match TRBD1. This CDR3 is built from 16 residues. Trimming removed 4 bases from V and 6 bases from J; junction bases left unmatched: 12. Germline loops: CDR1 LGHDT, CDR2 YNNKEL (reference sequence). The CDR3 nucleotides read TGTGCCAGCAGCCCCGCCCTGGGACAGCTTGGAAACATTCAGTACTTC. Its protein product is CASSPALGQLGNIQYF.

The chain has TRBV3-1 (or the pseudogene TRBV3-2) and TRBJ2-3; possibly TRBD2 for D (6 bases). From germline, CDR1 is LGHDT and CDR2 YNNKEL (reference sequence). This CDR3 spans 14 amino acids. The V and J ends lost 1 base and 3 bases respectively, with 8 bases between them. The CDR3 DNA is TGTGCCAGCAGCCAAGGGGGAGGAACAGATACGCAGTATTTT. Protein sequence: CASSQGGGTDTQYF.